This T cell receptor beta chain was retrieved from a study of blood T cell repertoires in COVID-19. The V gene's germline CDR1 is ENHRY and CDR2 SYGVKD. The CDR3 is made up of 12 amino acids. The V end lost 4 bases, the J end lost 5 bases, and 6 bases lay between the germline ends. Profiling relied on immunoSEQ multiplex PCR, and the TCRdb table lists in-frame clones only, not all of them. The table shows some 370,000 clones, with 87% occurring only once. The J gene is TRBJ2-1, the V gene TRBV10-3; unclear D gene. The sequencing sample was made of peripheral blood. The receptor was derived from a woman in her twenties or thirties with COVID-19, enrolled during active disease. CDR3 residues: CAISARDNEQFF. The CDR3 coding sequence is TGTGCCATCAGTGCCCGGGACAATGAGCAGTTCTTC.